The T cell receptor (beta chain) described here comes from a study of blood T cell repertoires in COVID-19. Original data processing: Nucleated cell number was recorded as an estimate derived from reference gene primer amplification. Profiled with immunoSEQ multiplex PCR; TCRdb holds only in-frame clones, not every one. V, J and clone size reflect that table, while D and trimming were determined from the DNA. Counted here are some 160,000 clones, 76% occurring once; the ten biggest clones make up 4.2%. CDR3 length: 16 residues. Germline V gene lookup returns CDR1 SGHNT and CDR2 YYREEE (reference sequence). The V segment lost 4 bases and the J segment 2 bases; nucleotides outside the gene matches: 7. There are many counts of this clone.

Sequenced sample: peripheral blood. V gene TRBV5-4 combines with J gene TRBJ2-7; 12 bases are shared with TRBD2. The receptor's source is a man aged 60-69 years with acute or convalescent COVID-19. CDR3 amino acids: CASSVGLAGITYEQYF. The CDR3 DNA follows: TGTGCCAGCAGCGTTGGACTAGCGGGGATAACCTACGAGCAGTACTTC. Full variable domain (rest looked up from reference TRBV5-4 and TRBJ2-7): ETGVTQSPTHLIKTRGQQVTLRCSSQSGHNTVSWYQQALGQGPQFIFQYYREEENGRGNFPPRFSGLQFPNYSSELNVNALELDDSALYLCASSVGLAGITYEQYFGPGTRLTVT.